Below are 18 T cell receptor beta chains sequenced from a single sample in a study of CD8 T cells in ankylosing spondylitis. Via MiXCR, TCRdb re-called the 5' RACE reads, giving one row per CDR3 protein. The sample has 250,000 to 300,000 distinct CDR3 sequences; more than 15% are singletons. Sequencing was performed on blood, either unsorted or a sorted T cell fraction (not recorded which). These receptors came from a male donor with ankylosing spondylitis or in good health (not recorded which).

The chain recombines TRBV27 with TRBJ2-5; TRBD2 agrees at 9 bases. This CDR3 is built from 18 residues. V dropped 0 bases and J dropped 5; count of bases not matched to a gene: 13. The germline V gene has CDR1 MNHEY and CDR2 SMNVEV (reference sequence). DNA for the CDR3: TGTGCCAGCAGTTTATCGGGACCGGGACTAGCTGGGGGGGAGACCCAGTACTTC. It specifies CASSLSGPGLAGGETQYF.

The chain combines TRBV27 with TRBJ2-7; weak D call: TRBD2 (6 bases). The CDR3 is 14 residues long. CDR1 and CDR2 (germline): MNHEY, SMNVEV (reference sequence). V lost 2 bases to trimming and J lost 3 bases, with 11 bases between them. This CDR3 reads CASSLGGILYEQYF. CDR3 nucleotides: TGTGCCAGCAGTTTAGGGGGGATCCTCTACGAGCAGTACTTC.

This clonotype was seen more than once but under ten times. J is TRBJ2-7 and V is TRBV12-3 or TRBV12-4; 8 bases are a match to TRBD1. The CDR3 extends over 14 amino acids. The ends lost 6 bases at V and 3 bases at J; junction bases unmatched: 7. Written as DNA, the CDR3 is TGTGCCAGCAGCCCAGACAGGGGCGGCTACGAGCAGTACTTC. The encoded protein is CASSPDRGGYEQYF.

The CDR3 region has the DNA TGCGCCAGCAGCCAAGGGGTTACAGATACGCAGTATTTT. Amino acids: CASSQGVTDTQYF. The chain has TRBV4-3 and TRBJ2-3; D is ambiguous. CDR1 and CDR2 (germline): LGHNA, YSLEER. V was clipped by 1 base and J by 3 bases, with 5 bases between them. The CDR3 length is 13 residues.

This rearrangement joins TRBV7-9 to TRBJ2-1; D possibly matches TRBD1 or TRBD2 (5 bases each). CDR1 is SEHNR, CDR2 FQNEAQ, per germline (reference sequence). Deletions cut 5 bases from V and 2 bases from J, with 13 bases between. The CDR3 has 15 residues. The CDR3 nucleotides are TGTGCCAGCAGCCGGGGACCGGGGACCTACAATGAGCAGTTCTTC. This translates into CASSRGPGTYNEQFF. The full variable domain, with the rest looked up from reference TRBV7-9 and TRBJ2-1, is DTGVSQNPRHKITKRGQNVTFRCDPISEHNRLYWYRQTLGQGPEFLTYFQNEAQLEKSRLLSDRFSAERPKGSFSTLEIQRTEQGDSAMYLCASSRGPGTYNEQFFGPGTRLTVL.

J is TRBJ2-2 and V is TRBV20-1, with 8 bases lining up with TRBD2. V gave up 3 bases and J gave up 3 bases; unmatched junction bases: 3. Germline assignment: CDR1 DFQATT and CDR2 SNEGSKA (reference sequence). This CDR3 has 14 residues. The chain's CDR3 is CSASGRADTGELFF. CDR3 bases: TGCAGTGCTAGCGGGAGGGCCGACACCGGGGAGCTGTTTTTT.

This clonotype was seen only a few times. The chain is built from TRBV29-1 and TRBJ2-1, with TRBD2 identical over 10 bases. Germline CDR1 reads SQVTM; CDR2 reads ANQGSEA. The CDR3 contains 17 residues. The junction had 11 bases not matched to a gene; V was cut back by 0 bases and J by 6 bases. CDR3 loop: CSVEEMSGRAIVNEQFF. In DNA, the CDR3 is TGCAGCGTTGAAGAAATGAGCGGGAGGGCCATAGTCAATGAGCAGTTCTTC.

This clonotype appeared a few times. The chain is built from TRBV28 and TRBJ2-7; D is possibly TRBD1 (5 bases). V lost 7 bases and J 5 bases, leaving 15 bases between the germline ends. This CDR3 comprises 13 residues. The germline V gene has CDR1 MDHEN and CDR2 SYDVKM. The CDR3 reads CASIGQSFDEQYF. Written as DNA, the CDR3 is TGTGCCAGCATCGGACAATCCTTCGACGAGCAGTACTTC.

The chain recombines TRBV25-1 with TRBJ2-2; D may be TRBD2 (5 bases). CDR1 is MGHDK and CDR2 is SYGVNS in the germline V gene. The CDR3 has 12 residues. Trimming pared 7 bases from V and 6 bases from J, leaving 9 bases between. In nucleotides, the CDR3 is TGTGCCAGCAAAACGGACTCCGGGGAGCTGTTTTTT. It specifies CASKTDSGELFF.

This sequence joins TRBV4-3 and TRBJ2-1; either TRBD1 or TRBD2 may fit D (7 bases each). V lost 0 bases and J lost 7, with 16 bases in between. The germline V gene has CDR1 LGHNA and CDR2 YSLEER. The CDR3 totals 16 residues. The CDR3 here is CASSQDQGGLGNEQFF. CDR3 bases: TGCGCCAGCAGCCAAGATCAGGGGGGGCTTGGGAATGAGCAGTTCTTC.

The table lists this clonotype with many counts. J is TRBJ2-3 and V is TRBV20-1; D is possibly TRBD1 (6 bases). The germline CDR1 and CDR2 sequences are DFQATT and SNEGSKA (reference sequence). CDR3 size: 13 residues. Between the trimmed V and J ends, which lost 5 bases and 1 base, there was a span of 10 bases. CDR3 region: CSAPRTGTDTQYF. In DNA, the CDR3 is TGCAGTGCTCCCCGGACAGGCACAGATACGCAGTATTTT.

This clonotype was counted only a few times. The chain is built from TRBV4-3 and TRBJ2-7; D gene ambiguous. Looked up from germline, CDR1 is LGHNA and CDR2 is YSLEER. Trimming cost V 2 bases and J 6 bases, with 11 bases left between them. The CDR3 is made up of 13 amino acids. The CDR3 is CASSQSGSSEQYF. The CDR3 region has the DNA TGCGCCAGCAGCCAATCTGGAAGCTCCGAGCAGTACTTC.

The genes are TRBV6-1 and TRBJ2-7; tentatively, D is TRBD1 (8 bases). The CDR3 loop spans 15 amino acids. The germline V gene has CDR1 MNHNS and CDR2 SASEGT. Between the trimmed V and J ends, which lost 6 bases and 3 bases, there was a span of 18 bases. The CDR3 loop is CASSPKQGGGYEQYF. The CDR3 nucleotides are TGTGCCAGCAGCCCCAAACAGGGGGGGGGCTACGAGCAGTACTTC.

Many counts were recorded for this clonotype. The CDR3 sequence is CASSSGTSGTQGQETQYF. CDR3 DNA sequence: TGTGCCAGCAGCTCCGGGACTAGCGGGACTCAGGGGCAAGAGACCCAGTACTTC. J is TRBJ2-5 and V is TRBV28, with 13 bases lining up with TRBD2. After removal of 6 bases from V and 2 bases from J, the junction contained 12 bases not matched to a gene. CDR1 is MDHEN, CDR2 SYDVKM, per germline. CDR3 length equals 18 residues.

The J gene is TRBJ1-1, the V gene TRBV5-1; D call uncertain. Trimming took 0 bases from V and 4 from J, leaving 13 bases between them. CDR3 length equals 15 residues. Germline values: CDR1 SGHRS, CDR2 YFSETQ. The CDR3 reads CASSLGEFLGTEAFF. The CDR3 nucleotides are TGCGCCAGCAGCTTGGGGGAGTTTCTGGGCACTGAAGCTTTCTTT.

This clonotype was counted a single time. CDR3 loop: CASSSSGPSYNEQFF. Written as DNA, the CDR3 is TGTGCCAGCAGTTCTAGCGGGCCCTCCTACAATGAGCAGTTCTTC. This chain joins TRBV27 and TRBJ2-1; 8 positions match TRBD2. The CDR3 sequence is 15 residues long. V was pared by 4 bases and J by 0 bases, with 2 bases of the junction left unmatched. Germline values: CDR1 MNHEY, CDR2 SMNVEV (reference sequence).

The rearrangement links TRBV11-1 to TRBJ2-1; D call uncertain. V lost 4 bases and J 2 bases, leaving 12 bases between the germline ends. Germline CDR1 SGHAT, CDR2 FQDESV (reference sequence). This CDR3 region has 15 residues. CDR3 coding DNA: TGTGCCAGCAGCTGGGAAAGGCCCCCCTACAATGAGCAGTTCTTC. It specifies CASSWERPPYNEQFF.

The V call is TRBV7-6, the J call TRBJ2-1, with a weak D call TRBD2 (5 bases). Germline V gene lookup returns CDR1 SGHVS and CDR2 FNYEAQ. The CDR3 runs 16 residues. V was shortened by 5 bases and J by 0 bases, with 14 bases between the two germline ends. The CDR3 protein is CASSPGSGSSYNEQFF. In DNA, the CDR3 is TGTGCCAGCAGCCCCGGCAGCGGCAGCTCCTACAATGAGCAGTTCTTC. Based on the CDR3 plus reference TRBV7-6 and TRBJ2-1, the full variable domain is GAGVSQSPRYKVTKRGQDVALRCDPISGHVSLYWYRQALGQGPEFLTYFNYEAQQDKSGLPNDRFSAERPEGSISTLTIQRTEQRDSAMYRCASSPGSGSSYNEQFFGPGTRLTVL.